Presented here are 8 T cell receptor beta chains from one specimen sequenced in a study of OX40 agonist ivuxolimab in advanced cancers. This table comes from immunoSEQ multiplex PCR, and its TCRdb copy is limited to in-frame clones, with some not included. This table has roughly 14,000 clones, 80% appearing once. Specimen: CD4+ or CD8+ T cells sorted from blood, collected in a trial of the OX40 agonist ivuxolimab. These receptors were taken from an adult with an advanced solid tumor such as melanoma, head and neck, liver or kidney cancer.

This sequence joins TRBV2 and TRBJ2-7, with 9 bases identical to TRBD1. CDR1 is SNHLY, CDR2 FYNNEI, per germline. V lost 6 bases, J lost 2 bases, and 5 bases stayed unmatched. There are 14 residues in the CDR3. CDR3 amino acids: CASSPGQGTYEQYF. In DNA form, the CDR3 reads TGTGCCAGCAGCCCGGGACAGGGAACCTACGAGCAGTACTTC.

CDR3 coding DNA: TGTGCCAGCAGCCAAGGCGCTCCAGGGAACGAGCAGTACTTC. Amino acids: CASSQGAPGNEQYF. The rearrangement joins TRBV5-3 to TRBJ2-7, with a weak D call TRBD1 (5 bases). TRBV5-3 is assigned to the ORF class and has an uncertain function. This CDR3 is 14 amino acids long. V was cut by 8 bases and J by 5 bases, with 20 bases left in between.

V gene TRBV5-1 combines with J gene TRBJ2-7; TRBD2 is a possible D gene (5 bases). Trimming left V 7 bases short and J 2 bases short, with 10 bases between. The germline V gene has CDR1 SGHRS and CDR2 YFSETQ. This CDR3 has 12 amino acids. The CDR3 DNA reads TGCGCCAGCGGTTCGGGGACCTACGAGCAGTACTTC. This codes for CASGSGTYEQYF.

In DNA, the CDR3 is TGTGCCAGCAGTGAAGTCGTAGGACTGGCCTACGAGCAGTACTTC. This sequence encodes CASSEVVGLAYEQYF. V usage is TRBV2 and J usage is TRBJ2-7; TRBD2 is a possible D gene (5 bases). CDR3 length equals 15 residues. The V gene's germline CDR1 is SNHLY and CDR2 FYNNEI. V gave up 1 base and J gave up 2 bases, with 12 bases separating them.

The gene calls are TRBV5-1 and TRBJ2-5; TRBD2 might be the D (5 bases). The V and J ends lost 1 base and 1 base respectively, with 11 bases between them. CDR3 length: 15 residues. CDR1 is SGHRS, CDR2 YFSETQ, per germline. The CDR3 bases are TGCGCCAGCAGCTTGATAGAGGGCCTCCAAGAGACCCAGTACTTC. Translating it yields CASSLIEGLQETQYF.

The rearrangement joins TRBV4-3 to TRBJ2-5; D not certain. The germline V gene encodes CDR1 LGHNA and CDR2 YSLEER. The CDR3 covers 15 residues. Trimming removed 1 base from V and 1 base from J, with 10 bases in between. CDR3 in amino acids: CASSQGPQTQETQYF. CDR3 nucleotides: TGCGCCAGCAGCCAAGGTCCACAGACCCAAGAGACCCAGTACTTC.

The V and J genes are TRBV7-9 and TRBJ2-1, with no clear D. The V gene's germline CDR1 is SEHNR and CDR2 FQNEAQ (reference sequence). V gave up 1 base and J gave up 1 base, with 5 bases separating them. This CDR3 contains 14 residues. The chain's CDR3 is CASSLEDSYNEQFF. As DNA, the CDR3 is TGTGCCAGCAGCTTAGAGGATTCCTACAATGAGCAGTTCTTC.

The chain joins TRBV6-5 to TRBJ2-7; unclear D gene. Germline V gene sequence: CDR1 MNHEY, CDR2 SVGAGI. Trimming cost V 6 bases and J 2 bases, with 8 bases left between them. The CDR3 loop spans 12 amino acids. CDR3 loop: CASRETTYEQYF. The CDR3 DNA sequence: TGTGCCAGCAGGGAAACTACCTACGAGCAGTACTTC.